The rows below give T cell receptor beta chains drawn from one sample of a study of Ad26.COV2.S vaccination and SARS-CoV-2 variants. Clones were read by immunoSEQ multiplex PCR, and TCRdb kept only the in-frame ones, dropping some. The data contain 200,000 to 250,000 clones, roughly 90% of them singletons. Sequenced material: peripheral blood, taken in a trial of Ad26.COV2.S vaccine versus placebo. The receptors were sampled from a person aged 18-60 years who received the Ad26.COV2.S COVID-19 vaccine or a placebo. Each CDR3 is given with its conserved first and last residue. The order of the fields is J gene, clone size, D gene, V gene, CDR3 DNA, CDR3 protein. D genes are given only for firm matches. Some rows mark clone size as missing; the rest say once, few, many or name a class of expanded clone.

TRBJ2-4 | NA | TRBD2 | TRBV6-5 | TGTGCCAGCAAACTAGCGGGGGGAGGAAACATTCAGTACTTC | CASKLAGGGNIQYF
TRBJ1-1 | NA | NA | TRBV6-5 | TGTGCCAGCAGGTTCAGGGGCCAGAGGACTGAAGCTTTCTTT | CASRFRGQRTEAFF
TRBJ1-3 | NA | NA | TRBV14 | TGTGCCAGCAGCCAGGAGGGAAACACCATATATTTT | CASSQEGNTIYF
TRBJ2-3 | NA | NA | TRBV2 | TGTGCCAGCAGTGACCGAAAACCTAGCACAGATACGCAGTATTTT | CASSDRKPSTDTQYF
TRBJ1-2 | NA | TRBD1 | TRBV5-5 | TGTGCCAGCACGCGGGACAGGGGGGTGACTGGCTACACCTTC | CASTRDRGVTGYTF
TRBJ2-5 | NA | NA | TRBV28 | TGTGCCAGCAGTTATGAAGAGACCCAGTACTTC | CASSYEETQYF
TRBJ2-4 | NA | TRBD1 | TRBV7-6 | TGTGCCAGCAGCCTAGGCGCCGGGACAGGGATAACTCTAGCCAAAAACATTCAGTACTTC | CASSLGAGTGITLAKNIQYF
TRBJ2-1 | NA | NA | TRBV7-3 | TGTGCCAGCAGCTTAATTCGGGGATCCTACAATGAGCAGTTCTTC | CASSLIRGSYNEQFF
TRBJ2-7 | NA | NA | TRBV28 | TGTGCCAGCAGTACCTTCTGGGGTGCGGCAGGGCCGAACGAGCAGTACTTC | CASSTFWGAAGPNEQYF
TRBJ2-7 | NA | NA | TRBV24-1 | TGTGCCACCAGTCCTTCAATGGACAACTACGAGCAGTACTTC | CATSPSMDNYEQYF
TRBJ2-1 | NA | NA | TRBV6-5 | TGTGCCAGCAGTTACTCATTTACGGGGGAGCAGTTCTTC | CASSYSFTGEQFF
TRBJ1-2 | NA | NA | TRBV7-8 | TGTGCCAGCAGCCCGGACCTCTATGGCTACACCTTC | CASSPDLYGYTF
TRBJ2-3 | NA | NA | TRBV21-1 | TGTGCCAGCAGCAAAGGGGTGCAGTCTCAAGATACGCAGTATTTT | CASSKGVQSQDTQYF
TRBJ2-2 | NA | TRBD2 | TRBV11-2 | TGTGCCAGCAGCTGGCTAGCGGGAACGTTCGGGGAGCTGTTTTTT | CASSWLAGTFGELFF
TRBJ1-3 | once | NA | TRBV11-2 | TGTGCCAGCAGCTTAACTAGGACCTCCTCTGGAAACACCATATATTTT | CASSLTRTSSGNTIYF
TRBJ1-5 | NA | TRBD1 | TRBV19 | TGTGCCAGTAGTTCGACAGGGTCGAATCAGCCCCAGCATTTT | CASSSTGSNQPQHF